A selection of T cell receptor beta chains follows, all from one sample in a study of T-cell memory formation after mild COVID-19. TCRdb processed the 5' RACE reads anew with MiXCR; each CDR3 protein has one entry. Found here are 250,000 to 300,000 distinct CDR3 sequences, approximately 7.6% of them singletons; the top ten hold approximately 23%. Material for sequencing was PBMCs or a T cell subset sorted from them (not recorded which). The receptors were sampled from a man aged 18 to 29 who had mild COVID-19 (a few samples of this study predate the infection). Cell type and time point are not known. Each CDR3 is given with its conserved first and last residue. A D gene is named only where the DNA matches it firmly. The size entry is marked missing in some rows and otherwise reads once, few, many or a size class.

D,J,V,size,DNA,CDR3
.,TRBJ1-6,TRBV20-1,.,TGCAGTGCGCGGCTTGGTTCACCACTCCACTTT,CSARLGSPLHF
TRBD1,TRBJ1-2,TRBV19,.,TGTGCCAGTAGTATCGAGGGACAGTTCTATGGCTACACCTTC,CASSIEGQFYGYTF
TRBD1,TRBJ2-1,TRBV5-1,many,TGCGCCAGCAGCTACTTTCCTGGGACAGAGACCTACAATGAGCAGTTCTTC,CASSYFPGTETYNEQFF
.,TRBJ1-2,TRBV7-2,many,TGTGCCAGCAGCTTTCAGTATGGCTACACCTTC,CASSFQYGYTF
TRBD2,TRBJ2-3,TRBV7-3,few,TGTGCCAGCAGCATCGGGACTAGCGGGGGTTGGCTAGATACGCAGTATTTT,CASSIGTSGGWLDTQYF
.,TRBJ2-2,TRBV30,few,TGTGCCTGGAGTGCACAAGGTGCCGGGGAGCTGTTTTTT,CAWSAQGAGELFF
.,TRBJ1-3,TRBV4-1,.,TGCGCCAGCAGCCAAGATAGCCAGGGATACGGAAACACCATATATTTT,CASSQDSQGYGNTIYF
.,TRBJ1-5,TRBV7-2,few,TGTGCCAGCAGCCCCCAGGGGCGGCAGCCCCAGCATTTT,CASSPQGRQPQHF
.,TRBJ2-3,TRBV6-6,.,TGTGCCAGCAGCTTCATGCAGGGCGAGGATACGCAGTATTTT,CASSFMQGEDTQYF
.,TRBJ2-3,TRBV3-1,many,TGTGCCAGCAGCCCCGTCACAGATACGCAGTATTTT,CASSPVTDTQYF
.,TRBJ2-5,TRBV5-8,few,TGTGCCAGCAGCATCCGGGGCCTCCAAGAGACCCAGTACTTC,CASSIRGLQETQYF
.,TRBJ1-2,TRBV20-1,many,TGCAGTGCTCTAGGGCGGTATGGCTACACCTTC,CSALGRYGYTF
.,TRBJ1-2,TRBV7-3,many,TGTGCCAGCAGCTTGGACTACAGTGATGGCTACACCTTC,CASSLDYSDGYTF
.,TRBJ2-2,TRBV7-9,few,TGTGCTATCTCGGGGAAGGTCGGGGAGCTGTTTTTT,CAISGKVGELFF
.,TRBJ2-5,TRBV30,.,TGTGCCTGGAGTGGGTCAGGTCAAGAGACCCAGTACTTC,CAWSGSGQETQYF
TRBD2,TRBJ2-1,TRBV10-3,many,TGTGCCATCAGTCCCGGACTAGCGGGGAGCTCCTACAATGAGCAGTTCTTC,CAISPGLAGSSYNEQFF
.,TRBJ2-4,TRBV3-1,few,TGTGCCAGCAGCCAAAGACGAAGAGTCATTCAGTACTTC,CASSQRRRVIQYF
.,TRBJ1-6,TRBV20-1,.,TGCAGTGCTAGAGAGGGACTGTGGAATTCACCCCTCCACTTT,CSAREGLWNSPLHF
.,TRBJ2-1,TRBV7-9,many,TGTGCCAGCAGCCATTTATATGACAATGAGCAGTTCTTC,CASSHLYDNEQFF
.,TRBJ2-4,TRBV7-9,few,TGTGCCAGCAGCTTAGGGTCCAGGGACATTCAGTACTTC,CASSLGSRDIQYF
.,TRBJ2-7,TRBV12-3/TRBV12-4,few,TGTGCCAGCAGCCCTCAAGTCTACGAGCAGTACTTC,CASSPQVYEQYF
TRBD1,TRBJ1-4,TRBV27,.,TGTGCCAGCAGTTCGACAGGGGGGTTCTCAACCGATGAAAAACTGTTTTTT,CASSSTGGFSTDEKLFF
.,TRBJ2-2,TRBV7-2,many,TGTGCCACCCTCGCGGCGATCCAGAGACCGAACACCGGGGAGCTGTTTTTT,CATLAAIQRPNTGELFF
.,TRBJ2-5,TRBV7-2,many,TGTGCCAGCAGCCAGTACCAAGAGACCCAGTACTTC,CASSQYQETQYF
TRBD2,TRBJ2-3,TRBV13,few,TGTGCCAGCAGCTTAAGCGGGGAGGGGCCAGATACGCAGTATTTT,CASSLSGEGPDTQYF
.,TRBJ2-3,TRBV7-9,many,TGTGCCAGCAGCTTAGCGGGGAGGAATAGGGATACGCAGTATTTT,CASSLAGRNRDTQYF
TRBD1,TRBJ1-1,TRBV20-1,few,TGCAGCGCGGGGACAGGGGCCACTGAAGCTTTCTTT,CSAGTGATEAFF
.,TRBJ2-5,TRBV5-6,many,TGTGCCAGCAGCTGGAGTAGGGTTCGGGAGACCCAGTACTTC,CASSWSRVRETQYF
.,TRBJ1-1,TRBV12-3/TRBV12-4,many,TGTGCCAGCAGTTTACACGGACAGATTGAAGCTTTCTTT,CASSLHGQIEAFF
.,TRBJ1-4,TRBV14,many,TGTGCCAGCAGCCAAGAATGGGCTTCTAATGAAAAACTGTTTTTT,CASSQEWASNEKLFF
.,TRBJ1-1,TRBV20-1,many,TGCAGTGCTTGCCCAAACCTAAACACTGAAGCTTTCTTT,CSACPNLNTEAFF
.,TRBJ2-3,TRBV5-1,.,TGCGCCAGCAGCCCCGCAGGGGGGGGTACAGATACGCAGTATTTT,CASSPAGGGTDTQYF